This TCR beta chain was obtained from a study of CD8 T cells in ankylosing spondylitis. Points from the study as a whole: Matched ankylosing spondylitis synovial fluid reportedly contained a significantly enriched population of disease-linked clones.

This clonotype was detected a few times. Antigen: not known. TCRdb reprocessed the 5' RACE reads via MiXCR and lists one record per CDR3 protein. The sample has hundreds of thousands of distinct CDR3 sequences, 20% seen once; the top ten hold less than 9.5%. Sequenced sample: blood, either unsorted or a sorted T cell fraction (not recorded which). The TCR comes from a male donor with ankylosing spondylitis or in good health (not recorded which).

The CDR3 is CSARDLYGGEVDTQYF. The CDR3, as DNA: TGCAGTGCTAGAGATTTGTACGGGGGGGAGGTAGATACGCAGTATTTT. The V call is TRBV20-1, the J call TRBJ2-3; 8 nucleotides line up with TRBD2. The length of the CDR3 is 16 residues. With 0 bases clipped from V and 5 bases from J, the junction kept 10 bases outside the gene matches. The germline CDR1 and CDR2 sequences are DFQATT and SNEGSKA (reference sequence).